This T cell receptor beta chain emerged from a study of cytomegalovirus exposure and HLA in healthy donors. The PCR contained 60 Vbeta and 13 Jbeta primers. Only in-frame clones appear in the TCRdb table, and some are missing; sequencing was by immunoSEQ multiplex PCR. The repertoire holds approximately 150,000 clones, roughly 80% seen once, with around 7.3% in the top ten. The source of this sequence is a man aged 25 to 40 in good health and CMV-seropositive. Material for sequencing was PBMCs.

The CDR3 spells CASSLAAPRGYTF. In DNA form, the CDR3 reads TGTGCCAGCAGCTTGGCCGCGCCCAGGGGCTACACCTTC. The V gene is TRBV5-6, the J gene TRBJ1-2; D call uncertain. The CDR3 contains 13 residues. Germline CDR1 is SGHDT and CDR2 is YYEEEE. The V and J ends lost 0 bases and 8 bases respectively, with 11 bases between them.